Listed below are T cell receptor beta chains from one sample, sequenced in a study of shared T cell receptors in the human thymus. Some clones are missing from TCRdb's copy, which holds only in-frame ones; the method was immunoSEQ multiplex PCR. The sample includes about 660,000 clones, 88% seen only once; the top ten take about 0.01%. This same sample was also part of a study on human thymus T cells.

Specimen: thymocytes. Receptors were obtained from a boy younger than two with a congenital heart defect. Each CDR3 is given with its conserved first and last residue. A D gene is named only where the DNA matches it firmly. The size entry is marked missing in some rows and otherwise reads once, few, many or a size class.

>15|TRBJ1-1|TRBV30|-|-
TGTGCCTGGCCTCGACACCCCAGGGAGAACACTGAAGCTTTCTTT
CAWPRHPRENTEAFF
>13|TRBJ1-1|TRBV6-1|-|-
TGTGCCAGCAGTGAAGTGGAGGACGTGTGGGCTTTCTTT
CASSEVEDVWAFF
>16|TRBJ2-1|TRBV29-1|TRBD2|-
TGCAGCGTTGAACTAGCGGGAGGGCCAAGGTACAATGAGCAGTTCTTC
CSVELAGGPRYNEQFF
>16|TRBJ2-2|TRBV2|-|-
TGTGCCAGCAGGACTGGGGCACTTACGAACACCGGGGAGCTGTTTTTT
CASRTGALTNTGELFF
>14|TRBJ1-2|TRBV11-2|-|-
TGTGCCAGCAACCCCGAGACGGGTATCTATGGCTACACCTTC
CASNPETGIYGYTF
>18|TRBJ1-6|TRBV27|TRBD1|-
TGTGCCAGCAGTCCGACGGGACAGGGAGGCTCCTATAATTCACCCCTCCACTTT
CASSPTGQGGSYNSPLHF
>13|TRBJ2-7|TRBV18|TRBD1|-
TGTGCCAGCTCACCTCAACAGGGGGACGAGCAGTACTTC
CASSPQQGDEQYF
>19|TRBJ2-6|TRBV11-3|TRBD1|-
TGTGCCAGCAGCCCGAGCAGGGACAGCCCTCACTCTGGGGCCAACGTCCTGACTTTC
CASSPSRDSPHSGANVLTF
>11|TRBJ2-3|TRBV19|TRBD1|-
TGTGCCAGTGGACAGGGTGGTACGCAGTATTTT
CASGQGGTQYF
>13|TRBJ2-7|TRBV10-3|TRBD1|-
TGTGCCATCACCCCGGGACAGGGGTACGAGCAGTACTTC
CAITPGQGYEQYF
>13|TRBJ2-1|TRBV4-3|-|-
TGCGCCAGCAGCCAAGTTAGAGGCAATGAGCAGTTCTTC
CASSQVRGNEQFF
>17|TRBJ2-1|TRBV4-3|TRBD2|-
TGCGCCAGCAGCCAAGAGGGGAGACGGGAGGGCAGTCATGAGCAGTTCTTC
CASSQEGRREGSHEQFF
>16|TRBJ2-5|TRBV28|-|once
TGTGCCAGCAGTTCCCGGCAGGGTGGTAGTCAAGAGACCCAGTACTTC
CASSSRQGGSQETQYF
>14|TRBJ1-2|TRBV28|-|-
TGTGCCAGCAGTTTGGGGAGGGGGGACTATGGCTACACCTTC
CASSLGRGDYGYTF
>14|TRBJ1-5|TRBV28|-|-
TGTGCCAGCAGTTTCGGCCAGGGTGATCAGCCCCAGCATTTT
CASSFGQGDQPQHF
>16|TRBJ2-7|TRBV11-3|TRBD2|-
TGTGCCAGCAGCATCGGACTAGCGGTCCTCCGGTACGAGCAGTACTTC
CASSIGLAVLRYEQYF
>15|TRBJ2-7|TRBV7-9|TRBD1|-
TGTGCCAGCAGCTCGGGACAGTACTCGTCCGACGAGCAGTACTTC
CASSSGQYSSDEQYF
>17|TRBJ2-2|TRBV4-2|TRBD2|-
TGTGCCAGCAGCCAAGATCGGGGACTAGCCGATACCGGGGAGCTGTTTTTT
CASSQDRGLADTGELFF
>12|TRBJ2-1|TRBV28|-|-
TGTGCCAGCAGCCCAAGAGAGGGCGAGCAGTTCTTC
CASSPREGEQFF
>15|TRBJ1-1|TRBV19|TRBD1|-
TGTGCCAGTAGACCTGCGGGACAGATGAACACTGAAGCTTTCTTT
CASRPAGQMNTEAFF
>14|TRBJ2-5|TRBV9|-|-
TGTGCCAGCAGCGTAGATGTGGGAGTAGAGACCCAGTACTTC
CASSVDVGVETQYF
>17|TRBJ2-2|TRBV7-3|TRBD2|-
TGTGCCAGCAGCCCAAGACGGACTAGCGGGAACACCGGGGAGCTGTTTTTT
CASSPRRTSGNTGELFF